These 18 T cell receptor beta chains share one sample of origin, sequenced in a study of beta chain features in type 1 diabetes. The isolated RNA, all of it, was reverse transcribed, so expressed TCRB transcripts were what got sequenced. The method was immunoSEQ multiplex PCR; TCRdb's version includes in-frame clones alone and lacks a portion of them. The sample holds hundreds of thousands of clones, 13% to 15% seen once. Sequenced: central memory CD4+ T cells from blood. These receptors all stem from a man aged 25 to 40 in good health.

This clone came up a few times. The chain employs TRBV18 and TRBJ2-1; 7 bases agree with TRBD2. Germline V gene sequence: CDR1 KGHSH, CDR2 LQKENI. CDR3 size: 15 residues. The V and J ends lost 1 base and 7 bases, in that order; junction bases with no gene match: 7. CDR3 sequence reads: CASSPRSGGENEQFF. Written as DNA, the CDR3 is TGTGCCAGCTCACCACGATCTGGGGGGGAGAATGAGCAGTTCTTC.

This clone has a handful of counts. V gene TRBV27 combines with J gene TRBJ2-6, with no clear D. Per germline, CDR1 MNHEY and CDR2 SMNVEV (reference sequence). This CDR3 has 14 amino acids. V was clipped by 6 bases and J by 4 bases, with 10 bases between them. The DNA of the CDR3 is TGTGCCAGCAGGGCGGCGCCCGGGGCCAACGTCCTGACTTTC. Amino acids: CASRAAPGANVLTF.

This clone was recorded a few times. V is TRBV7-8 and J is TRBJ1-1, with 9 bases fitting TRBD1. The CDR3 length is 15 residues. Germline V gene lookup returns CDR1 SGHVS and CDR2 FQNEAQ. V trimming: 5 bases; J trimming: 1 base; junction bases outside the gene matches: 5. The CDR3 DNA is TGTGCCAGCAGCCTGGACAGGGGTGAGAACACTGAAGCTTTCTTT. It specifies CASSLDRGENTEAFF.

V usage is TRBV7-2 and J usage is TRBJ2-1; TRBD1 might be the D (6 bases). The CDR3 length is 17 residues. Germline CDR1 is SGHTA and CDR2 is FQGNSA. Trimming left V 2 bases short and J 4 bases short, with 18 bases between. The CDR3: CASSLNSPWGTYNEQFF. The CDR3 region has the DNA TGTGCCAGCAGCTTAAACTCCCCGTGGGGGACATACAATGAGCAGTTCTTC.

The J gene is TRBJ2-2, the V gene TRBV4-2; 12 nucleotides agree with TRBD1. Per the germline V gene, CDR1 is LGHNA and CDR2 is YNFKEQ. The CDR3 runs 18 residues. Trimming at V came to 1 base and at J to 8 bases, leaving 11 bases not matched to a gene. The CDR3 nucleotides are TGTGCCAGCAGCCAAGTGGGTAGGGGACAGGGGGCGTCAGGGGAGCTGTTTTTT. Translating it yields CASSQVGRGQGASGELFF.

This clone was picked up many times. This chain connects TRBV19 to TRBJ2-1; TRBD2 aligns across 11 bases. The V gene's germline CDR1 is LNHDA and CDR2 SQIVND (reference sequence). The CDR3 consists of 15 residues. J gave up 7 bases and V 4 bases, and 6 bases lay outside the gene matches. CDR3 protein: CASSRRLAGMNEQFF. The DNA for the CDR3 is TGTGCCAGTAGTAGACGACTAGCGGGAATGAATGAGCAGTTCTTC.

V and J are TRBV4-1 and TRBJ2-7, with unresolved D. This CDR3 has 15 residues. CDR1 and CDR2 (germline): MGHRA, YSYEKL. The V end lost 1 base, the J end lost 0 bases, and 10 bases lay between the germline ends. The CDR3 DNA reads TGCGCCAGCAGCCAAGGTACGCTGGCCTCCTACGAGCAGTACTTC. It yields the protein CASSQGTLASYEQYF.

This clone was counted between two and nine times. The chain links TRBV5-1 to TRBJ2-3; D remains unclear. V gave up 4 bases and J gave up 2 bases, with 2 bases separating them. Germline V CDR1 and CDR2: SGHRS, YFSETQ. The CDR3 is 11 residues long. CDR3 nucleotide sequence: TGCGCCAGCAGCGTCACAGATACGCAGTATTTT. Translation gives CASSVTDTQYF.

V and J are TRBV4-1 and TRBJ2-5; perhaps TRBD1 as D (5 bases). CDR3 size: 14 residues. CDR1 is MGHRA, CDR2 YSYEKL, per germline. Trimming pared 1 base from V and 3 bases from J, leaving 9 bases between. The CDR3 here is CASSQGWGEETQYF. The CDR3, as DNA: TGCGCCAGCAGCCAAGGATGGGGCGAAGAGACCCAGTACTTC.

There are a few counts of this clone. The V and J genes are TRBV5-8 and TRBJ2-7; 8 bases align to TRBD2. Germline V gives CDR1 SGHTS, CDR2 YDEGEE. V dropped 5 bases and J dropped 7; count of bases not matched to a gene: 14. This CDR3 comprises 15 residues. The CDR3 DNA reads as TGTGCCAGCAGAAAAAGGTCAGCGGGAGTTGGTGAGCAGTACGTC. Translating gives CASRKRSAGVGEQYV.

This clone turned up a few times. V is TRBV6-5 and J is TRBJ2-7; TRBD1 aligns across 9 bases. The CDR3 has 15 residues. CDR1 is MNHEY and CDR2 is SVGAGI in the germline V gene. V gave up 4 bases and J gave up 1 base; unmatched junction bases: 5. CDR3 loop: CASSWTGVTSYEQYF. Written as DNA, the CDR3 is TGTGCCAGCAGTTGGACAGGGGTGACGTCCTACGAGCAGTACTTC.

The CDR3 loop reads CASSLEGQGETQYF. The CDR3 bases are TGCGCCAGCAGCTTGGAGGGACAGGGGGAGACCCAGTACTTC. This rearrangement joins TRBV5-1 to TRBJ2-5; TRBD1 matches 10 bases. The germline V gene has CDR1 SGHRS and CDR2 YFSETQ. J was trimmed by 5 bases and V by 0 bases; bases with no gene match: 1. The CDR3 is 14 amino acids.

The table lists this clone with many counts. The chain is built from TRBV29-1 and TRBJ2-6; the D gene could be TRBD1 or TRBD2 (5 bases each). CDR3 size: 15 residues. The V end was cut by 3 bases, the J end by 0 bases, with 9 bases between. Germline V gene data show CDR1 as SQVTM and CDR2 as ANQGSEA. The chain's CDR3 is CSVELGVSGANVLTF. The CDR3, as DNA: TGCAGCGTTGAGTTGGGGGTCTCTGGGGCCAACGTCCTGACTTTC.

Remarks on this clone: Other DNA sequences in this sample translate to the same CDR3. The V and J genes are TRBV7-8 and TRBJ2-2; 9 bases line up with TRBD1. Germline lookup yields CDR1 SGHVS and CDR2 FQNEAQ. The V and J ends lost 5 bases and 0 bases, in that order; junction bases with no gene match: 1. There are 15 residues in the CDR3. The CDR3 DNA reads as TGTGCCAGCAGCCGGACAGGGGCGAACACCGGGGAGCTGTTTTTT. Translated, it gives CASSRTGANTGELFF.

This chain links TRBV6-5 with TRBJ1-4, with D maybe TRBD1 (6 bases). Germline V gives CDR1 MNHEY, CDR2 SVGAGI. The CDR3 has 15 amino acids. Trimming removed 5 bases at V and 4 bases at J, with 14 bases between. In nucleotides, the CDR3 is TGTGCCAGCAGTCCTTACAGGGCGAGTAATGAAAAACTGTTTTTT. Encoded protein: CASSPYRASNEKLFF.

This clone was picked up a small number of times. J is TRBJ1-1 and V is TRBV25-1; D is possibly TRBD1 (6 bases). Per germline, CDR1 MGHDK and CDR2 SYGVNS. V was pared by 6 bases and J by 0 bases, with 11 bases between. This CDR3 spans 14 amino acids. DNA for the CDR3: TGTGCCAGCAGCCAGACAGGAATGAACACTGAAGCTTTCTTT. Protein sequence: CASSQTGMNTEAFF. Using reference TRBV25-1 and TRBJ1-1 for the parts outside the CDR3, the full variable domain is EADIYQTPRYLVIGTGKKITLECSQTMGHDKMYWYQQDPGMELHLIHYSYGVNSTEKGDLSSESTVSRIRTEHFPLTLESARPSHTSQYLCASSQTGMNTEAFFGQGTRLTVV.

This clone occurred a few times. The chain is built from TRBV5-1 and TRBJ2-5; 11 bases fit TRBD2. CDR1 SGHRS and CDR2 YFSETQ come from the germline V gene. The CDR3 has 17 amino acids. V lost 6 bases and J lost 2; bases outside the gene matches: 12. Here the CDR3 reads CASTTLPLAGGQETQYF. The CDR3 nucleotides read TGCGCCAGCACAACCCTCCCTCTAGCGGGGGGTCAAGAGACCCAGTACTTC.

CDR3 amino acids: CASSLTVTIGNTIYF. DNA for the CDR3: TGTGCCAGCAGCCTGACAGTAACCATCGGAAACACCATATATTTT. J is TRBJ1-3 and V is TRBV7-2, with TRBD1 as a possible D gene (5 bases). This CDR3 has 15 residues. Germline CDR1 reads SGHTA; CDR2 reads FQGNSA. Between the trimmed V and J ends, which lost 5 bases and 4 bases, there was a span of 15 bases.